This is a list of T cell receptor beta chains from one sample in a study of shared clonotypes between healthy human individuals. TCRdb keeps only in-frame clones here, not all; method: immunoSEQ multiplex PCR. In the table there are over a million clones, around four fifths of which are singletons. What was sequenced was memory CD4+ T cells sorted from blood. Source of these receptors: a man between 18 and 29 years old in good health. The CDR3 runs from the conserved cysteine through the conserved F or W.

v_call,cdr3_aa
TRBV7-2,CASSLWQGRSEQYF
TRBV19,CASSIRGPGETQYF
TRBV10-2,CASSFGGEKLFF
TRBV28,CASSFSDLETQYF
TRBV11-2,CASSFVSGPGELFF
TRBV5-1,CASRDRQAANYGYTF
TRBV6-1,CASSEMLGTGTYEQYF
TRBV5-4,CASSLGLGHYEQYF
TRBV18,CASSPRQGGTNEKLFF
TRBV12-2,CASRIDRGGDEQYF
TRBV5-4,CASNSQAGPNTEAFF
TRBV5-6,CASSHPTGYEQYF
TRBV6-5,CASSKAGQGFGYTF
TRBV2,CASILDSYGYTF
TRBV29-1,CSVTTGPGEQYF
TRBV5-1,CASSPFPSEKLFF
TRBV28,CASSFYRYEQYF
TRBV10-2,CASSRVGTEAFF
TRBV2,CASMGSVGRTSTDTQYF
TRBV19,CASSIEGGGSYEQYF
TRBV15,CATSRGNHRDTNYGYTF
TRBV30,CAWEVRTGGYEQYF
TRBV2,CASSPDRGAEAFF
TRBV4-2,CASSQALSARAELNEKLFF
TRBV28,CASSRGGDNGYTF
TRBV5-1,CASSLVPERNTEAFF
TRBV28,CASRTRGYPSTDTQYF
TRBV2,CASLTGRTGELFF
TRBV2,CASSETGGKYTQYF
TRBV6-4,CASSAPRTSGSTYEQYF
TRBV4-1,CASSLIGLAGADTQYF
TRBV6-6,CASSYSMWGTDTQYF
TRBV18,CASSPLVAERSGANVLTF